This TCR beta chain was observed in a study of blood T cell repertoires in COVID-19. Study overall: The study drew acute and convalescent COVID-19 samples from the United States, Italy and Spain.

Deletions cut 1 base from V and 6 bases from J, with 7 bases between. This CDR3 comprises 12 residues. Germline assignment: CDR1 MDHEN and CDR2 SYDVKM. In the original workflow: The authors estimated nucleated cell counts from reference gene primer amplification. Profiled with immunoSEQ multiplex PCR; TCRdb holds only in-frame clones, not every one. The DNA gave D and trimming, while V, J and clone size come from that table. The sample has about 120,000 clones, roughly 91% seen once. This chain links TRBV28 with TRBJ2-7; D possibly corresponds to TRBD2 (6 bases). Sequencing was performed on peripheral blood. The sequence was collected from a human donor with acute or convalescent COVID-19. The donor label of this sample is uncertain. CDR3: CASSLLGGEQYF. In nucleotides, the CDR3 is TGTGCCAGCAGTTTATTGGGGGGCGAGCAGTACTTC.